This T cell receptor (beta chain) was identified during a study of memory CD4+ T cells and cytomegalovirus serostatus. General study findings and limits: About 40% of the 164 known CMV-associated TCRbeta sequences appeared in CD4+ memory.

Germline values: CDR1 SGHRS, CDR2 YFSETQ. This CDR3 has 14 amino acids. Trimming took off 4 bases at V and 8 bases at J, with 16 bases between the two ends. The sort gate was single viable CD3+CD4+CD8-CD45RO+ cells for memory CD4+ T cells. Authors' analysis steps: After removing out-of-frame reads, 2,204,828 distinct TCRbeta sequences remained. Generated by immunoSEQ multiplex PCR, the TCRdb table keeps only in-frame clones and is missing some. The V and J calls and clone size come from that table; D and trimming were worked out from the DNA. The data show under 55,000 clones, about 86% seen once. Remarks on this clone: Antigen unknown.

Sequenced sample: memory CD4+ T cells from blood. The sequence was obtained from an adult in good health and CMV-seropositive. The rearrangement links TRBV5-1 to TRBJ2-1; TRBD2 is a possible D gene (7 bases). The CDR3 nucleotides are TGCGCCAGCAGCCTTCGGGGGGCCTCGGATGAGCAGTTCTTC. Protein sequence: CASSLRGASDEQFF.